These 23 T cell receptor beta chains share one sample of origin, sequenced in a study of T cell responses to AZD1222 COVID-19 vaccine. Repertoires were generated with immunoSEQ multiplex PCR, while TCRdb's copy carries only in-frame clones and drops some. Among around 110,000 clones listed, around nine tenths were seen once. Material: peripheral blood, obtained on day 0 of AZD1222 vaccination. The receptors stem from an adult in good health.

V is TRBV10-1 and J is TRBJ1-1, with D perhaps matching TRBD1 (5 bases). The CDR3 has 11 amino acids. Trimming removed 6 bases from V and 5 bases from J, with 7 bases in between. CDR1 and CDR2 from the germline V gene are WNHNN and SYGVQD (reference sequence). For the CDR3, the DNA is TGCGCCAGCAGGGGGGGAACTGAAGCTTTCTTT. Residues: CASRGGTEAFF.

CDR3 coding DNA: TGTGCCAGCAGCTTCGGGCAGTGGGATGGCTACACCTTC. As protein: CASSFGQWDGYTF. The chain recombines TRBV7-9 with TRBJ1-2; no firm D call. V was shortened by 3 bases and J by 6 bases, with 11 bases between the two germline ends. The CDR3 is made up of 13 amino acids. In germline, CDR1 is SEHNR, CDR2 FQNEAQ (reference sequence).

This clone was recorded only once. The chain is built from TRBV19 and TRBJ1-4; D not resolved. Trimming removed 9 bases from V and 3 bases from J, with 11 bases in between. Germline lookup yields CDR1 LNHDA and CDR2 SQIVND (reference sequence). The CDR3 is 13 amino acids. CDR3 DNA sequence: TGTGCCAGCACCGGGGTAGCTAATGAAAAACTGTTTTTT. This sequence encodes CASTGVANEKLFF.

V is TRBV12-5 and J is TRBJ1-6, with D perhaps TRBD1 (5 bases). The CDR3 extends over 17 amino acids. The germline V gene has CDR1 LGHNT and CDR2 FRNRAP. V was trimmed by 0 bases and J by 3 bases, leaving 12 bases between them. The CDR3, as DNA: TGTGCTAGTGGTTTGGTCCTCGACAGAAACTATAATTCACCCCTCCACTTT. This translates into CASGLVLDRNYNSPLHF.

This rearrangement joins TRBV6-2 or TRBV6-3 to TRBJ2-7; no definite D call. The CDR3 covers 15 residues. Trimming cost V 5 bases and J 0 bases, with 14 bases left between them. Germline V gives CDR1 MNHEY, CDR2 SVGEGT. The CDR3 bases are TGTGCCAGCAGTGGCGGTTGGTTCGACTCCTACGAGCAGTACGTC. This encodes CASSGGWFDSYEQYV.

The chain employs TRBV6-5 and TRBJ2-3; D gene ambiguous. V lost 7 bases, J lost 0 bases, and 5 bases lay in between. CDR3 length: 12 amino acids. CDR1 and CDR2 (germline): MNHEY, SVGAGI. CDR3 DNA sequence: TGTGCCAGCATCTCTAGCACAGATACGCAGTATTTT. Protein: CASISSTDTQYF.

This sequence joins TRBV5-6 and TRBJ2-7; a weak D match, TRBD2 (5 bases). Germline CDR1 and CDR2: SGHDT and YYEEEE. Trimming removed 4 bases at V and 7 bases at J, with 24 bases between. The CDR3 runs 16 residues. The CDR3 protein is CASSNRMRAALLEQYF. CDR3 coding DNA: TGTGCCAGCAGCAACCGGATGAGGGCAGCACTACTGGAGCAGTACTTC.

The V call is TRBV5-8, the J call TRBJ2-6; TRBD2 matches 10 bases. After removal of 0 bases from V and 4 bases from J, the junction contained 7 bases not matched to a gene. The CDR3 totals 18 residues. Germline V gene lookup returns CDR1 SGHTS and CDR2 YDEGEE. CDR3 sequence reads: CASSLVLAGVTGANVLTF. In nucleotides, the CDR3 is TGTGCCAGCAGCTTGGTTCTAGCGGGAGTAACCGGGGCCAACGTCCTGACTTTC.

The chain joins TRBV25-1 to TRBJ2-5; D gene ambiguous. Trimming took 3 bases from V and 4 from J, leaving 3 bases between them. CDR3 length: 11 amino acids. Germline V gene data show CDR1 as MGHDK and CDR2 as SYGVNS. As DNA, the CDR3 is TGTGCCAGCAGTGATAGAGAGACCCAGTACTTC. Its protein is CASSDRETQYF.

The chain combines TRBV5-8 with TRBJ2-5; the match to TRBD2 covers 14 bases. V was clipped by 0 bases and J by 5 bases; unmatched bases: 6. This CDR3 comprises 17 residues. The germline V gene encodes CDR1 SGHTS and CDR2 YDEGEE. The chain's CDR3 is CASSLVGTSGGLETQYF. The CDR3, as DNA: TGTGCCAGCAGCTTGGTGGGGACTAGCGGGGGTCTGGAGACCCAGTACTTC.

This sequence joins TRBV6-1 and TRBJ2-3; TRBD2 aligns across 9 bases. After removal of 1 base from V and 5 bases from J, the junction contained 4 bases not matched to a gene. CDR3 size: 15 residues. The V gene's germline CDR1 is MNHNS and CDR2 SASEGT. Here the CDR3 reads CASSEEAGGIDTQYF. The CDR3 DNA sequence: TGTGCCAGCAGTGAAGAAGCGGGGGGTATAGATACGCAGTATTTT.

The V and J genes are TRBV5-8 and TRBJ2-7; D is possibly TRBD1 (6 bases). CDR3 size: 15 residues. Germline CDR1 SGHTS, CDR2 YDEGEE. Trimming pared 0 bases from V and 6 bases from J, leaving 16 bases between. As DNA, the CDR3 is TGTGCCAGCAGCTTGGCCGGGACACAAGGCGGCGAGCAGTACTTC. Translation gives CASSLAGTQGGEQYF.

The V call is TRBV5-1, the J call TRBJ1-2; possibly TRBD1 for D (5 bases). The germline V gene encodes CDR1 SGHRS and CDR2 YFSETQ. V was pared by 0 bases and J by 4 bases, with 7 bases between. The CDR3 is 13 amino acids. CDR3 in amino acids: CASSLGGVYGYTF. The CDR3 DNA is TGCGCCAGCAGCTTGGGGGGCGTCTATGGCTACACCTTC.

The rearrangement links TRBV30 to TRBJ1-2; D is ambiguous. Germline-derived CDR1 and CDR2 are GTSNPN and SVGIG (reference sequence). V gave up 0 bases and J gave up 1 base, with 6 bases separating them. This CDR3 is built from 13 residues. The CDR3 bases are TGTGCCTGGAGTGTTGGACTTAACTATGGCTACACCTTC. This sequence encodes CAWSVGLNYGYTF.

The genes are TRBV7-2 and TRBJ1-1; no clear D gene. The CDR3 consists of 12 residues. Germline lookup yields CDR1 SGHTA and CDR2 FQGNSA. V was cut by 2 bases and J by 0 bases, with 1 base left in between. The CDR3 region is CASSLLNTEAFF. The CDR3 DNA is TGTGCCAGCAGCTTACTGAACACTGAAGCTTTCTTT.

This chain uses TRBV2 with TRBJ1-2; D is uncertain. V was trimmed by 6 bases and J by 6 bases, leaving 14 bases between them. This CDR3 spans 13 amino acids. CDR1 and CDR2 from the germline V gene are SNHLY and FYNNEI. The CDR3 bases are TGTGCCAGCAGAACTGTCCAGCGGAATGGCTACACCTTC. As protein: CASRTVQRNGYTF.

This sequence joins TRBV2 and TRBJ2-2; possibly TRBD1 or TRBD2 for D (5 bases each). The V end was cut by 6 bases, the J end by 7 bases, with 12 bases between. Germline V gene lookup returns CDR1 SNHLY and CDR2 FYNNEI. This CDR3 has 13 amino acids. CDR3 nucleotides: TGTGCCAGCAGGGGGACCATATACGGGGAGCTGTTTTTT. It specifies CASRGTIYGELFF.

The chain recombines TRBV3-1 (or the pseudogene TRBV3-2) with TRBJ1-3; unclear D gene. The CDR3 is made up of 16 amino acids. Per the germline V gene, CDR1 is LGHDT and CDR2 is YNNKEL (reference sequence). Trimming pared 0 bases from V and 0 bases from J, leaving 9 bases between. The CDR3 sequence: CASSQDFRSSGNTIYF. CDR3 DNA: TGTGCCAGCAGCCAAGATTTTCGGAGCTCTGGAAACACCATATATTTT.

The chain uses TRBV5-1 and TRBJ2-5, with D hard to call. Trimming pared 3 bases from V and 1 base from J, leaving 7 bases between. CDR1 is SGHRS, CDR2 YFSETQ, per germline. CDR3 length: 13 residues. The CDR3 reads CASSSTAQETQYF. CDR3 nucleotide sequence: TGCGCCAGCAGCTCCACAGCCCAAGAGACCCAGTACTTC.

The chain couples TRBV11-3 to TRBJ2-2; no clear D gene. Trimming removed 1 base from V and 1 base from J, with 7 bases in between. Germline assignment: CDR1 SGHNT and CDR2 YENEEA. The CDR3 totals 15 residues. The CDR3 coding sequence is TGTGCCAGCAGCTTAGGAGCCCGGAACACCGGGGAGCTGTTTTTT. Translated, it gives CASSLGARNTGELFF.

On this clone: This specimen includes other DNA sequences encoding the same CDR3. V gene TRBV18 combines with J gene TRBJ1-5; 7 bases are shared with TRBD1. The CDR3 covers 13 residues. CDR1 and CDR2 (germline): KGHSH, LQKENI. With V trimmed by 4 bases and J by 4 bases, 1 base remained unmatched. CDR3 sequence: CASSLTGNQPQHF. Here the CDR3 DNA reads TGTGCCAGCTCACTGACAGGGAATCAGCCCCAGCATTTT. The variable domain in full, completed from reference TRBV18 and TRBJ1-5, reads NAGVMQNPRHLVRRRGQEARLRCSPMKGHSHVYWYRQLPEEGLKFMVYLQKENIIDESGMPKERFSAEFPKEGPSILRIQQVVRGDSAAYFCASSLTGNQPQHFGDGTRLSIL.

The V gene is TRBV5-1, the J gene TRBJ2-1, with D possibly matching TRBD2 (5 bases). V gave up 4 bases and J gave up 2 bases, with 16 bases separating them. Germline values: CDR1 SGHRS, CDR2 YFSETQ. The CDR3 has 16 amino acids. The CDR3 here is CASSASGIGPYNEQFF. The CDR3 coding sequence is TGCGCCAGCAGCGCCTCCGGGATAGGCCCCTACAATGAGCAGTTCTTC.

This clone appeared a single time. The genes are TRBV5-1 and TRBJ2-3; TRBD1 matches at 8 bases. V was pared by 4 bases and J by 3 bases, with 10 bases of the junction left unmatched. The CDR3 is 16 residues long. Germline loops: CDR1 SGHRS, CDR2 YFSETQ. The CDR3 DNA reads TGCGCCAGCAGCGAATCGACAGGGGTTCCTACAGATACGCAGTATTTT. This sequence encodes CASSESTGVPTDTQYF.